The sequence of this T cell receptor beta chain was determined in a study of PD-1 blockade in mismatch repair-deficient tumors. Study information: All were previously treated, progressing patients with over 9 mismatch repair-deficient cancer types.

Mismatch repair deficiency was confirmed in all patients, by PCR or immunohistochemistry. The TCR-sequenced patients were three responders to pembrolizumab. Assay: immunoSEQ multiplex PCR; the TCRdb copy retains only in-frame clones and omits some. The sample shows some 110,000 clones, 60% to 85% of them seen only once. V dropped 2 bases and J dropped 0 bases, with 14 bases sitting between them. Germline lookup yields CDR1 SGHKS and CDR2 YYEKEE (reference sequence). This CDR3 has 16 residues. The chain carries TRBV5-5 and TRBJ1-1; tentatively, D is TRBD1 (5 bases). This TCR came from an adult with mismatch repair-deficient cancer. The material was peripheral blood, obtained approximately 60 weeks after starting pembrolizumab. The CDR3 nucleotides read TGTGCCAGCAGCTTATGGCAGGCAGGGCTGAACACTGAAGCTTTCTTT. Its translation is CASSLWQAGLNTEAFF.